This T cell receptor (beta chain) was obtained from a study of post-analysis software for immune sequencing data. As for the study in general: Relapsing-remitting, secondary progressive and progressive-relapsing forms made up the multiple sclerosis disease courses. Study outcomes and limitations: Patients with multiple sclerosis recorded significantly lower normalized Chao1 diversity than controls, the study found. Samples from one preparation batch, clustered by F measure, grouped strongly together.

Built from TCR beta cDNA, the libraries had unique molecular identifiers in them. Out of roughly 0.85 to 10 million T cells, about 520,000 cDNA molecules were generated. MiXCR, run by TCRdb on the PCR reads, gives a single entry per CDR3 protein. The sample yields 150,000 to 200,000 distinct CDR3 sequences, around 30% seen once. A word on this clonotype: Its antigen is not identified.

Material for sequencing was blood. The TCR originated in a girl under 18 with multiple sclerosis.

Written as DNA, the CDR3 is TGCAGCGTCGATAGCGGGAGAGGGGCCAACGTCCTGACTTTC. This codes for CSVDSGRGANVLTF. The V gene is TRBV29-1, the J gene TRBJ2-6, with 9 bases lining up with TRBD2. The CDR3 extends over 14 amino acids. V gave up 6 bases and J gave up 4 bases; unmatched junction bases: 4. The germline CDR1 and CDR2 sequences are SQVTM and ANQGSEA.